What follows are 16 T cell receptor beta chains derived from one specimen sequenced in a study of blood T cell repertoires in COVID-19 (dated by TCRdb to 2020 to 2022). The receptor library was made with the immunoSEQ multiplex PCR assay. TCRdb retrieved this table from immuneACCESS and kept in-frame rearrangements only. Not all clones are present; in checked studies, unresolved V genes account for under half, and no reason is known for the remainder. Here the sample has more than 250,000 clones; approximately 85% occur a single time. Jointly, the top ten make up 4.5% to 6% of the sample. Sequences were obtained from peripheral blood. The receptors were sampled from a man between 50 and 59 years old with active or convalescent COVID-19.

The V call is TRBV5-5, the J call TRBJ2-7, with a tentative D call TRBD2 (5 bases). Germline V gene data show CDR1 as SGHKS and CDR2 as YYEKEE (reference sequence). The CDR3 spans 11 residues. Trimming left V 5 bases short and J 4 bases short, with 7 bases between. This chain's CDR3 is CASSRGYEQYF. The CDR3 DNA sequence: TGTGCCAGCAGTCGGGGTTACGAGCAGTACTTC.

The V gene is TRBV5-1, the J gene TRBJ1-1; D call uncertain. This CDR3 comprises 11 residues. Germline CDR1 reads SGHRS; CDR2 reads YFSETQ. V gave up 7 bases and J gave up 8 bases, with 12 bases separating them. The CDR3 protein is CASRETGEAFF. CDR3 coding DNA: TGCGCCAGCCGAGAGACTGGCGAAGCTTTCTTT. Using reference TRBV5-1 and TRBJ1-1 for the parts outside the CDR3, the full variable domain is KAGVTQTPRYLIKTRGQQVTLSCSPISGHRSVSWYQQTPGQGLQFLFEYFSETQRNKGNFPGRFSGRQFSNSRSEMNVSTLELGDSALYLCASRETGEAFFGQGTRLTVV.

The rearrangement links TRBV11-3 to TRBJ2-3, with TRBD1 matching over 7 bases. Germline V gene lookup returns CDR1 SGHNT and CDR2 YENEEA. The CDR3 has 15 residues. V gave up 2 bases and J gave up 1 base; unmatched junction bases: 3. DNA for the CDR3: TGTGCCAGCAGCTTAACAGGGGAAGGCACAGATACGCAGTATTTT. It encodes CASSLTGEGTDTQYF.

This sequence joins TRBV5-4 and TRBJ2-7; D not certain. Trimming removed 1 base from V and 0 bases from J, with 14 bases in between. This CDR3 comprises 16 residues. Per germline, CDR1 SGHNT and CDR2 YYREEE (reference sequence). The CDR3 region is CASSLNPAASSYEQYF. CDR3 in DNA: TGTGCCAGCAGCTTGAACCCCGCGGCTAGCTCCTACGAGCAGTACTTC.

This sequence joins TRBV10-3 and TRBJ2-3, with 8 bases that match TRBD1. Looked up from germline, CDR1 is ENHRY and CDR2 is SYGVKD. The CDR3 is made up of 16 amino acids. J gave up 5 bases and V 0 bases, and 7 bases lay outside the gene matches. The CDR3 bases are TGTGCCATCAGTGAGTCCCCAGGGGGCCTGGGAGATACGCAGTATTTT. This codes for CAISESPGGLGDTQYF.

The rearrangement links TRBV5-4 to TRBJ2-7, with 8 bases aligning to TRBD2. This CDR3 has 15 residues. Germline lookup yields CDR1 SGHNT and CDR2 YYREEE (reference sequence). The junction had 6 bases not matched to a gene; V was cut back by 1 base and J by 3 bases. CDR3 loop: CASSLRAGEIYEQYF. DNA for the CDR3: TGTGCCAGCAGCTTGAGAGCGGGGGAGATCTACGAGCAGTACTTC.

The genes are TRBV11-3 and TRBJ2-2; possible D gene TRBD1, 5 bases. This CDR3 region has 18 residues. Trimming pared 3 bases from V and 0 bases from J, leaving 17 bases between. Germline V gene lookup returns CDR1 SGHNT and CDR2 YENEEA. CDR3 residues: CASSFHYSGRANTGELFF. In nucleotides, the CDR3 is TGTGCCAGCAGCTTCCACTACTCGGGCAGGGCGAACACCGGGGAGCTGTTTTTT.

CDR3 in amino acids: CASSLGASDYNEQFF. The CDR3 nucleotides read TGTGCCAGCAGCCTGGGGGCTAGCGACTACAATGAGCAGTTCTTC. The chain links TRBV5-4 to TRBJ2-1; D is perhaps TRBD1 or TRBD2 (6 bases each). The V end lost 4 bases, the J end lost 3 bases, and 14 bases lay between the germline ends. CDR1 is SGHNT, CDR2 YYREEE, per germline (reference sequence). There are 15 residues in the CDR3.

The gene calls are TRBV4-1 and TRBJ1-2; 9 bases agree with TRBD1. Trimming cost V 0 bases and J 5 bases; bases outside gene matches: 4. Per the germline V gene, CDR1 is MGHRA and CDR2 is YSYEKL. The CDR3 runs 15 residues. CDR3 DNA: TGCGCCAGCAGCCAAGATCCCGGGACAGGGTATGGCTACACCTTC. This encodes CASSQDPGTGYGYTF.

This sequence joins TRBV4-2 and TRBJ2-2, with 8 positions matching TRBD2. There are 16 residues in the CDR3. Germline-derived CDR1 and CDR2 are LGHNA and YNFKEQ. The V gene end was trimmed by 0 bases and the J gene end by 5 bases; junction bases not matched to a gene: 5. CDR3 sequence reads: CASSQEAAGVTGELFF. The CDR3 DNA is TGTGCCAGCAGCCAAGAAGCAGCGGGAGTTACCGGGGAGCTGTTTTTT.

The chain links TRBV9 to TRBJ2-1; 9 bases are shared with TRBD2. Trimming at V came to 4 bases and at J to 7 bases, leaving 9 bases not matched to a gene. Germline loops: CDR1 SGDLS, CDR2 YYNGEE. This CDR3 contains 15 residues. CDR3 residues: CASSSASGISNEQFF. CDR3 nucleotide sequence: TGTGCCAGCAGCTCGGCTAGCGGGATTAGTAATGAGCAGTTCTTC. Looking up the rest from reference TRBV9 and TRBJ2-1 gives the full variable domain: DSGVTQTPKHLITATGQRVTLRCSPRSGDLSVYWYQQSLDQGLQFLIQYYNGEERAKGNILERFSAQQFPDLHSELNLSSLELGDSALYFCASSSASGISNEQFFGPGTRLTVL.

This chain joins TRBV29-1 and TRBJ2-7; D is unresolved. CDR1 and CDR2 from the germline V gene are SQVTM and ANQGSEA. The CDR3 extends over 11 amino acids. V was clipped by 7 bases and J by 1 base, with 8 bases between them. The CDR3 sequence: CSAFSSYEQYF. The CDR3 DNA is TGCAGCGCCTTTTCTTCCTACGAGCAGTACTTC.

The chain uses TRBV4-1 and TRBJ2-7, with 12 bases identical to TRBD2. The CDR3 is 15 residues long. The trim removed 4 bases at V and 3 bases at J, leaving 4 bases unmatched. Germline lookup yields CDR1 MGHRA and CDR2 YSYEKL. The CDR3 spells CASSRELAGGYEQYF. CDR3 in DNA: TGCGCCAGCAGCCGAGAACTAGCGGGGGGCTACGAGCAGTACTTC.

This clone was seen a handful of times. V is TRBV11-2 and J is TRBJ2-1, with a weak D call TRBD2 (6 bases). Germline V gene data show CDR1 as SGHAT and CDR2 as FQNNGV. CDR3 length: 15 residues. The germline V and J ends were trimmed by 5 bases and 3 bases, with 14 bases remaining between them. CDR3 amino acids: CASSTTREDYNEQFF. In DNA form, the CDR3 reads TGTGCCAGCAGCACTACTAGGGAGGACTACAATGAGCAGTTCTTC.

The CDR3 DNA sequence: TGTGCCAGCAGCATTGGACTAGGCCAGTCTGAGCAGTTCTTC. Its translation: CASSIGLGQSEQFF. The rearrangement uses TRBV7-3 and TRBJ2-1; 7 bases line up with TRBD2. There are 14 residues in the CDR3. After removal of 5 bases from V and 9 bases from J, the junction contained 10 bases not matched to a gene. Germline V gene sequence: CDR1 SGHTA, CDR2 FQGTGA.

The J gene is TRBJ2-1, the V gene TRBV20-1; the D is unclear. The germline gives CDR1 DFQATT, CDR2 SNEGSKA (reference sequence). Trimming removed 7 bases from V and 4 bases from J, with 8 bases in between. This CDR3 is 11 amino acids long. This CDR3 is CSVYRYNEQFF. CDR3 in DNA: TGCAGTGTTTATAGATACAATGAGCAGTTCTTC.